A single sample gave rise to the 7 T cell receptor beta chains below, sequenced in a study of blood T cell repertoires in COVID-19. Generated by immunoSEQ multiplex PCR, the TCRdb table keeps only in-frame clones and is missing some. Here the sample spans some 160,000 clones, around 85% being singletons. What was sequenced was PBMCs or T cells enriched from blood (not recorded which). The receptors come from a middle-aged woman who had recovered from COVID-19.

The rearrangement joins TRBV20-1 to TRBJ2-2; D possibly corresponds to TRBD1 (6 bases). Germline V gives CDR1 DFQATT, CDR2 SNEGSKA (reference sequence). V shed 5 bases and J shed 5 bases, with 6 bases lying between them. The CDR3 loop spans 11 amino acids. The CDR3, as DNA: TGCAGTGCTGACAGGACCGGGGAGCTGTTTTTT. This encodes CSADRTGELFF.

The DNA for the CDR3 is TGTGCCAGCAGCCGTAGCGGGGGGGCTCAGTTCTTC. Encoded protein: CASSRSGGAQFF. This chain joins TRBV6-5 and TRBJ2-1; 11 bases map to TRBD2. Looked up from germline, CDR1 is MNHEY and CDR2 is SVGAGI. V lost 6 bases to trimming and J lost 13 bases; unmatched junction nucleotides: 5. The CDR3 sequence is 12 residues long.

The chain combines TRBV19 with TRBJ2-3, with D possibly TRBD1 on 6 matching bases. The germline V gene encodes CDR1 LNHDA and CDR2 SQIVND (reference sequence). The CDR3 covers 15 residues. The V gene lost 10 bases and the J gene lost 2 bases, with 19 bases spanning the gap. The CDR3 sequence is CATFYQGTPTDTQYF. CDR3 nucleotides: TGTGCCACCTTTTACCAGGGGACCCCCACAGATACGCAGTATTTT.

In this sample, this clone turned up once. V and J are TRBV11-2 and TRBJ2-2, with no clear D. V gave up 1 base and J gave up 1 base, with 10 bases separating them. From germline, CDR1 is SGHAT and CDR2 FQNNGV. This CDR3 is 16 amino acids long. DNA of the CDR3: TGTGCCAGCAGCTTAGGAGTGACACAGAACACCGGGGAGCTGTTTTTT. Amino acids: CASSLGVTQNTGELFF.

The genes are TRBV13 and TRBJ2-5, with D unresolved. There are 12 residues in the CDR3. Deletions cut 5 bases from V and 5 bases from J, with 9 bases between. CDR1 and CDR2 (germline): PRHDT, FYEKMQ (reference sequence). The CDR3 is CASSPDGETQYF. The CDR3, as DNA: TGTGCCAGCAGCCCCGACGGGGAGACCCAGTACTTC.

The chain carries TRBV6-5 and TRBJ2-7; D remains ambiguous. Germline V lookup: CDR1 MNHEY, CDR2 SVGAGI. The CDR3 covers 12 residues. Trimming shortened V by 8 bases and J by 0 bases, and 8 bases separated the two germline ends. CDR3 amino acids: CASRESSYEQYF. CDR3 nucleotides: TGTGCCAGCCGAGAAAGCTCCTACGAGCAGTACTTC.

This sequence joins TRBV29-1 and TRBJ1-1; 7 bases match TRBD1. Germline V gene data show CDR1 as SQVTM and CDR2 as ANQGSEA. V shed 6 bases and J 5 bases; nucleotides not matched to a gene: 9. The CDR3 runs 13 residues. DNA for the CDR3: TGCAGCGTGGGCACAGGGGCTGGAACTGAAGCTTTCTTT. The encoded protein is CSVGTGAGTEAFF.